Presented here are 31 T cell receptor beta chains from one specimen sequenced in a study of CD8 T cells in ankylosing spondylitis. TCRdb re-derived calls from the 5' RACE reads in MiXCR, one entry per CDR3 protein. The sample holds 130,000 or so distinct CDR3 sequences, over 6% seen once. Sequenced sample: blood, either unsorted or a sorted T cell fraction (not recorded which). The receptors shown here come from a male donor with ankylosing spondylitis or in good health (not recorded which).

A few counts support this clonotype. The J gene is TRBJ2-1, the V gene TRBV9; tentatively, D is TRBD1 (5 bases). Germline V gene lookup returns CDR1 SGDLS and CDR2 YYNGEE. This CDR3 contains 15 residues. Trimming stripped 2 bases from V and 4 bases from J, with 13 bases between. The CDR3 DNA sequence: TGTGCCAGCAGCGTGAGTCAGGGTTGGTACAATGAGCAGTTCTTC. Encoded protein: CASSVSQGWYNEQFF.

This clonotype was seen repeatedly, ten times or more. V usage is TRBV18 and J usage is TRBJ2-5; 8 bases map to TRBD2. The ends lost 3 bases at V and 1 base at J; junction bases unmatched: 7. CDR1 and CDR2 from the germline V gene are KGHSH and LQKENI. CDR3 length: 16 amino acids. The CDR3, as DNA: TGTGCCAGCTCACCTCGACTAGCGAACACCCAAGAGACCCAGTACTTC. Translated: CASSPRLANTQETQYF.

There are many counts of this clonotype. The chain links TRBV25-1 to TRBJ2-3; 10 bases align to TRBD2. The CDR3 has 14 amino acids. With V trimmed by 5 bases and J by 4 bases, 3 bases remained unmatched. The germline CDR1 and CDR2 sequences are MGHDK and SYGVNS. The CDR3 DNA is TGTGCCAGCAGTAGCGGGGGGGCCGCAGATACGCAGTATTTT. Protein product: CASSSGGAADTQYF.

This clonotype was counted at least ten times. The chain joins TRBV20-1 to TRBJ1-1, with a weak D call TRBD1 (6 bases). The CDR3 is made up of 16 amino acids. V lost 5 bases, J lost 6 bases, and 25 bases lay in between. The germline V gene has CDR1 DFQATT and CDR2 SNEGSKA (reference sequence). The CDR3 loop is CSAPIHDRRDKSEAFF. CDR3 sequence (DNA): TGCAGTGCTCCCATCCACGACAGGCGGGATAAGTCTGAAGCTTTCTTT.

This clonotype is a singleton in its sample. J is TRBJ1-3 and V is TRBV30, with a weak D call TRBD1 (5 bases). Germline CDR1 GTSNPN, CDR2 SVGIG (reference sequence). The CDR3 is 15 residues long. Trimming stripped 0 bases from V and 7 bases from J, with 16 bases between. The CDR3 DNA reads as TGTGCCTGGAGTGTACAGGATCCGGTCCGGAACACCATATATTTT. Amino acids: CAWSVQDPVRNTIYF.

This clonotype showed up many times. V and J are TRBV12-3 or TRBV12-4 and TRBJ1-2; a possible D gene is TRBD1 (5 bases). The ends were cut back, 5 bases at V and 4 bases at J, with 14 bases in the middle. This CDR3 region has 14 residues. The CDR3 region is CASSPQGGSYGYTF. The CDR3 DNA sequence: TGTGCCAGCAGTCCCCAGGGTGGCTCCTATGGCTACACCTTC.

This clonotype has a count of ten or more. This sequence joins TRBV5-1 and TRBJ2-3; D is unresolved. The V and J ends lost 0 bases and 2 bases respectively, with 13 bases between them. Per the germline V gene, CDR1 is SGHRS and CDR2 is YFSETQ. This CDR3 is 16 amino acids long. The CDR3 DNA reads TGCGCCAGCAGCTTGGCCCGGGCAGGCAACACAGATACGCAGTATTTT. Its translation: CASSLARAGNTDTQYF.

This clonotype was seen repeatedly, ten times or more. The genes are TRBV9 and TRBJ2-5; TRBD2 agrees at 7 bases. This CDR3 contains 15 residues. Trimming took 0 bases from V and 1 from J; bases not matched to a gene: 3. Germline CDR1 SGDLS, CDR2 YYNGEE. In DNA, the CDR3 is TGTGCCAGCAGCGTAGGACTAGCCTCCCAAGAGACCCAGTACTTC. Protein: CASSVGLASQETQYF. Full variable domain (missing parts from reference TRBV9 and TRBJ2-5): DSGVTQTPKHLITATGQRVTLRCSPRSGDLSVYWYQQSLDQGLQFLIQYYNGEERAKGNILERFSAQQFPDLHSELNLSSLELGDSALYFCASSVGLASQETQYFGPGTRLLVL.

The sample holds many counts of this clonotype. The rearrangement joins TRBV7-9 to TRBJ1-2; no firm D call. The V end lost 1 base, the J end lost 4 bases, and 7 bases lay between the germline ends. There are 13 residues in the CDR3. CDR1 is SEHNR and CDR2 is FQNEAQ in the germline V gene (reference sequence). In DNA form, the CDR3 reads TGTGCCAGCAGCTTAGGGTTTGGCTATGGCTACACCTTC. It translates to CASSLGFGYGYTF.

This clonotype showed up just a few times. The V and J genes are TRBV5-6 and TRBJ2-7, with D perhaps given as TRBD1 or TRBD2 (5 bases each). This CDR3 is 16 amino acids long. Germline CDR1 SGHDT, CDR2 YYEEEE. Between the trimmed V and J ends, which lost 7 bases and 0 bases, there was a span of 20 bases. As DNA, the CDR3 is TGTGCCAGCGGTAGAGACACCGGGACCAACTCCTACGAGCAGTACTTC. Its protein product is CASGRDTGTNSYEQYF.

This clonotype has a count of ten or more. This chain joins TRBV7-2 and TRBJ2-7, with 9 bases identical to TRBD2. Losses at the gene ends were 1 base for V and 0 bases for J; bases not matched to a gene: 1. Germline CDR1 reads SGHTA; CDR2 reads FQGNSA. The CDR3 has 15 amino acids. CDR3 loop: CASSLGTSASYEQYF. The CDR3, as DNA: TGTGCCAGCAGCTTAGGGACTAGCGCCTCCTACGAGCAGTACTTC.

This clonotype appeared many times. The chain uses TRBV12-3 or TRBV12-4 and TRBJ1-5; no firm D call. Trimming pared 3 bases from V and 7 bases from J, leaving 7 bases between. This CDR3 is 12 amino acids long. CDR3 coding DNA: TGTGCCAGCAGTTTTAGTTGGCAGCCCCAGCATTTT. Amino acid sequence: CASSFSWQPQHF.

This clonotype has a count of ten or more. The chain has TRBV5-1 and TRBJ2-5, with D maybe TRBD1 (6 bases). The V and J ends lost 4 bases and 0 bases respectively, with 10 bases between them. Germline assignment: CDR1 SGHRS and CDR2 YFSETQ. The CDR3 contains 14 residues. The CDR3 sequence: CASSKDRNQETQYF. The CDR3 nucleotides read TGCGCCAGCAGCAAAGACAGGAACCAAGAGACCCAGTACTTC.

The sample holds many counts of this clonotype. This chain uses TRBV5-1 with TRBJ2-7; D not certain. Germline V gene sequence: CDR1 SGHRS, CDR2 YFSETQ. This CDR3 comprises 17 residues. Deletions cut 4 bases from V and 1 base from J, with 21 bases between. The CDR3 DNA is TGCGCCAGCAGCGAAACACCAGGACGGTATACATCCTACGAGCAGTACTTC. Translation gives CASSETPGRYTSYEQYF.

CDR3 sequence: CSVEDLPDRGRGEQFF. CDR3 nucleotide sequence: TGCAGCGTTGAAGATCTCCCGGACAGGGGGCGCGGTGAGCAGTTCTTC. The chain joins TRBV29-1 to TRBJ2-1, with 11 bases lining up with TRBD1. This CDR3 comprises 16 residues. The germline V gene encodes CDR1 SQVTM and CDR2 ANQGSEA. V shed 0 bases and J 9 bases; nucleotides not matched to a gene: 10.

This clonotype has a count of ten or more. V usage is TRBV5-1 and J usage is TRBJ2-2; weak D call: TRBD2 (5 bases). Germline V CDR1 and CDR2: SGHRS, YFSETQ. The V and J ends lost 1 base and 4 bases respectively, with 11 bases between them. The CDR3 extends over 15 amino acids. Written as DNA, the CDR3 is TGCGCCAGCAGCTTGTTGCTAGCAGGCACCGGGGAGCTGTTTTTT. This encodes CASSLLLAGTGELFF.

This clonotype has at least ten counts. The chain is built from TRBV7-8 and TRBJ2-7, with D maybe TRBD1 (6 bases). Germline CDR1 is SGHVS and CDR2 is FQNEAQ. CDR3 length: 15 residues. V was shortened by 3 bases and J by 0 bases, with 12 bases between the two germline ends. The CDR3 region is CASSFLRGSSYEQYF. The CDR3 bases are TGTGCCAGCAGCTTTTTAAGGGGGAGCTCCTACGAGCAGTACTTC.

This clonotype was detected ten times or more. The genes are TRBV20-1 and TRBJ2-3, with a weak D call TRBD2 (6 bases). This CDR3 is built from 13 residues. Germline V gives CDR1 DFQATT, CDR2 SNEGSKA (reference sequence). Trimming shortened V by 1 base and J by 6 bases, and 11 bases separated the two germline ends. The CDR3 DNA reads TGCAGTGCTAGAGGCGGTAGCGGCGATACGCAGTATTTT. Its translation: CSARGGSGDTQYF.

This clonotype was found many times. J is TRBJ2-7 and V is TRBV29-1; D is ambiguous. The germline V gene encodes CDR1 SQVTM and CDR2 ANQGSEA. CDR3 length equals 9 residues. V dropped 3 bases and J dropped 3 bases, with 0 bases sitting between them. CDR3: CSVDYEQYF. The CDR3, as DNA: TGCAGCGTTGACTACGAGCAGTACTTC.

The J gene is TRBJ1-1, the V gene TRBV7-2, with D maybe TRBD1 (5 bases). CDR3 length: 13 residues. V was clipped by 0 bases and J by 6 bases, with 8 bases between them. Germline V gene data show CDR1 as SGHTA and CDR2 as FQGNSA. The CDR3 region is CASSLAGVPEAFF. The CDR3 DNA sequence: TGTGCCAGCAGCTTAGCAGGGGTTCCTGAAGCTTTCTTT.

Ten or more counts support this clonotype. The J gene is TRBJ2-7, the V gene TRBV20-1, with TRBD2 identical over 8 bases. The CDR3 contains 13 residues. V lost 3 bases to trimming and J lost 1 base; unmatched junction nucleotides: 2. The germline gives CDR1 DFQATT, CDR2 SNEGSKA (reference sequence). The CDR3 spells CSARPGGSYEQYF. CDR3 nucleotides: TGCAGTGCTAGGCCGGGGGGGTCCTACGAGCAGTACTTC.

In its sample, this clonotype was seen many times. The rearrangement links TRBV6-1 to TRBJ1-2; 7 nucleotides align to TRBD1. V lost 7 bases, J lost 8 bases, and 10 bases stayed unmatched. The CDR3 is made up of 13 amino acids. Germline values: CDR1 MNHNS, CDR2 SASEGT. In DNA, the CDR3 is TGTGCCAGCACCCTAACGACAGGGACGGGCTACACCTTC. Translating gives CASTLTTGTGYTF.

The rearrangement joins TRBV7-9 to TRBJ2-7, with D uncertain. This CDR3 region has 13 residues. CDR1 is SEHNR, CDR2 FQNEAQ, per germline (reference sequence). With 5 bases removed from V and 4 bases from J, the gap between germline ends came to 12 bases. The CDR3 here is CASSQNGPYEQYF. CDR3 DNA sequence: TGTGCCAGCAGCCAGAACGGACCGTACGAGCAGTACTTC.

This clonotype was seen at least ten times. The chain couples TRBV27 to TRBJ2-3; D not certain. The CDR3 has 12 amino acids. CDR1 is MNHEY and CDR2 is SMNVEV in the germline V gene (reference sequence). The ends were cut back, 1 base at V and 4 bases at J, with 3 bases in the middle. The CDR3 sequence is CASSLYPDTQYF. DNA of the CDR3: TGTGCCAGCAGTTTATACCCAGATACGCAGTATTTT.

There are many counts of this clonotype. CDR3 loop: CASRYGTGEEQYF. For the CDR3, the DNA is TGTGCCAGCAGGTACGGGACAGGGGAAGAGCAGTACTTC. The chain couples TRBV7-9 to TRBJ2-7; 10 nucleotides align to TRBD1. The CDR3 totals 13 residues. Germline CDR1 is SEHNR and CDR2 is FQNEAQ (reference sequence). Losses at the gene ends were 6 bases for V and 7 bases for J; bases not matched to a gene: 6.

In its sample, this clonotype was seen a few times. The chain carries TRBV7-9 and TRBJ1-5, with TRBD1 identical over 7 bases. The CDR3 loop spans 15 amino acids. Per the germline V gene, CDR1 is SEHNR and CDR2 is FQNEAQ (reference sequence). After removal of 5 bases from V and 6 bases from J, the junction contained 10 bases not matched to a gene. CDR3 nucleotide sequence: TGTGCCAGCAGCGGTGACAGGGAGATAGGTCAGCCCCAGCATTTT. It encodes CASSGDREIGQPQHF. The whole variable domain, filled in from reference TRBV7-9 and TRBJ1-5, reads DTGVSQNPRHKITKRGQNVTFRCDPISEHNRLYWYRQTLGQGPEFLTYFQNEAQLEKSRLLSDRFSAERPKGSFSTLEIQRTEQGDSAMYLCASSGDREIGQPQHFGDGTRLSIL.

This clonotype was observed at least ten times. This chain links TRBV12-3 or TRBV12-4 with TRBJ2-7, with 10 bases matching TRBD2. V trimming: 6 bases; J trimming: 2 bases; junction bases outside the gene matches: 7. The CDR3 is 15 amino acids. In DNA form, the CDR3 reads TGTGCCAGCAGCATCCTAGCGGGGGCAACCTACGAGCAGTACTTC. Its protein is CASSILAGATYEQYF.

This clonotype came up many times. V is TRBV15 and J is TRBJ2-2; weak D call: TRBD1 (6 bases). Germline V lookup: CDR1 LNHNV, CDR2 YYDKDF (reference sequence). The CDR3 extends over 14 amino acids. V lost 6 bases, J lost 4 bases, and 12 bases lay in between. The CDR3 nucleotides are TGTGCCACCAGAGGTCAGGGGATCACCGGGGAGCTGTTTTTT. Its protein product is CATRGQGITGELFF.

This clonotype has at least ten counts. CDR3 DNA sequence: TGCGCCAGCAGCTTGGGGCCCCCCGGGACGAACACCGGGGAGCTGTTTTTT. This gives the protein CASSLGPPGTNTGELFF. This rearrangement joins TRBV5-1 to TRBJ2-2, with D possibly TRBD2 on 5 matching bases. V dropped 0 bases and J dropped 0 bases, with 12 bases sitting between them. The germline V gene has CDR1 SGHRS and CDR2 YFSETQ. This CDR3 is 17 amino acids long.

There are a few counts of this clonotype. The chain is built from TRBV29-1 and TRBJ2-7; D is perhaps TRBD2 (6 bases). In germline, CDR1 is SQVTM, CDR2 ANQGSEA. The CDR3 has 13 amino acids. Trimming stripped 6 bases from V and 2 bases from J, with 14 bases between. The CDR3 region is CSVLGRSTYEQYF. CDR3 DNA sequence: TGCAGCGTCCTGGGGAGGAGCACCTACGAGCAGTACTTC.

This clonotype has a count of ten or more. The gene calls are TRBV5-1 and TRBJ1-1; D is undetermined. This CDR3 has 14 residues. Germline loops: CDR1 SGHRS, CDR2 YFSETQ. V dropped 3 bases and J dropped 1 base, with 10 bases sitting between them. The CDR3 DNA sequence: TGCGCCAGCAGCTCGTGGACGGGGAACACTGAAGCTTTCTTT. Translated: CASSSWTGNTEAFF.